The clone carrying this T cell receptor (beta chain) was recorded once. In the study's own analysis: For nucleated cells, counts were estimated from reference gene primer amplification. Produced via immunoSEQ multiplex PCR; TCRdb's table is partial and in-frame only. D and trimming come from the DNA, and the V and J calls and clone size come from that table. The sample contains more than 15,000 clones, roughly four fifths of which appear only once. In germline, CDR1 is SGHTA, CDR2 FQGNSA. Trimming left V 1 base short and J 2 bases short, with 12 bases between. This CDR3 contains 15 residues. The sample originates from a study of blood T cell repertoires in COVID-19. Study-wide context: T cells, B-cell-depleted T cells, or PBMCs supplied cDNA or gDNA.

The sequenced material came from peripheral blood. This receptor was identified in an elderly man with active COVID-19. The rearrangement joins TRBV7-2 to TRBJ2-7; D remains ambiguous. In DNA form, the CDR3 reads TGTGCCAGCAGCTTAGTGGTTGGTAGCACCTACGAGCAGTACTTC. Translated: CASSLVVGSTYEQYF. The whole variable domain, remainder taken from reference TRBV7-2 and TRBJ2-7, is GAGVSQSPSNKVTEKGKDVELRCDPISGHTALYWYRQSLGQGLEFLIYFQGNSAPDKSGLPSDRFSAERTGGSVSTLTIQRTQQEDSAVYLCASSLVVGSTYEQYFGPGTRLTVT.